Listed below are T cell receptor beta chains from one sample, sequenced in a study of OX40 agonist ivuxolimab in advanced cancers. Only in-frame clones appear in the TCRdb table, and some are missing; sequencing was by immunoSEQ multiplex PCR. The data hold about 86,000 clones, with 92% observed a single time. The sequencing here drew on CD4+ or CD8+ T cells sorted from blood, taken in a trial of the OX40 agonist ivuxolimab. Source of these receptors: an adult with an advanced solid tumor such as melanoma, head and neck, liver or kidney cancer. The CDR3 runs from the conserved cysteine through the conserved F or W. A D gene is named only where the DNA matches it firmly. The size field is filled for only some rows; it gives once, few, many or a size class.

clone_size	d_call	v_call	j_call	cdr3_nt	cdr3_aa
NA	NA	TRBV28	TRBJ1-3	TGTGCCAGCAGTTTACTGACCTCTGGAAACACCATATATTTT	CASSLLTSGNTIYF
NA	NA	TRBV29-1	TRBJ2-7	TGCAGCGTTGCGAGGGGGGGCGGCGAGCAGTACTTC	CSVARGGGEQYF
NA	TRBD1	TRBV18	TRBJ2-1	TGTGCCAGCTCACCACCCGCAGGGGGCAGGCGGCAGTTCTTC	CASSPPAGGRRQFF
NA	TRBD2	TRBV19	TRBJ2-5	TGTGCCAGTAGTTCTAGCGGGAGTGGGGAGACCCAGTACTTC	CASSSSGSGETQYF
NA	TRBD1	TRBV6-1	TRBJ2-7	TGTGCCAGCAGTCAGGACAGGGCCGGCGAGCAGTACTTC	CASSQDRAGEQYF
NA	NA	TRBV29-1	TRBJ1-2	TGCAGCGTTGCAGGGGCCTATGGCTACACCTTC	CSVAGAYGYTF
NA	NA	TRBV5-1	TRBJ1-4	TGCGCCAGCAGCTTGACCCCAACTAATGAAAAACTGTTTTTT	CASSLTPTNEKLFF
once	NA	TRBV9	TRBJ1-4	TGTGCCAGCAGCTCCCGGGGGTGGGGTAATGAAAAACTGTTTTTT	CASSSRGWGNEKLFF
NA	NA	TRBV29-1	TRBJ2-3	TGCAGCGCGAAGGGGGGCCGGGGAGATACGCAGTATTTT	CSAKGGRGDTQYF
NA	NA	TRBV18	TRBJ1-2	TGTGCCAGCAGATACCCGGGACAATACTATGGCTACACCTTC	CASRYPGQYYGYTF
NA	TRBD1	TRBV28	TRBJ1-1	TGTGCCAGCAGTTCTCCGGGACAGGGCCTCACTGAAGCTTTCTTT	CASSSPGQGLTEAFF
NA	NA	TRBV28	TRBJ2-1	TGTGCCAGCGCGAAGGATGCCAACTCCTACAATGAGCAGTTCTTC	CASAKDANSYNEQFF
NA	TRBD1	TRBV19	TRBJ2-3	TGTGCCAGTAGGCGAGACAGGGGGCCGTCAATGGATACGCAGTATTTT	CASRRDRGPSMDTQYF
NA	NA	TRBV29-1	TRBJ1-2	TGCAGCGTCGGAGGTACCTATGGCTACACCTTC	CSVGGTYGYTF
NA	TRBD1	TRBV28	TRBJ2-1	TGTGCCAGCAGCCTGACAGGGGGCTATGAGCAGTTCTTC	CASSLTGGYEQFF
NA	NA	TRBV19	TRBJ2-1	TGTGCCAGTAGCTACAGGAATGAGCAGTTCTTC	CASSYRNEQFF
NA	NA	TRBV7-2	TRBJ1-1	TGTGCCAGCAGCTTAACAGAGAACACTGAAGCTTTCTTT	CASSLTENTEAFF
NA	NA	TRBV29-1	TRBJ2-1	TGCAGCGTTGAAGTCATGGTAGCCGGGAATGAGCAGTTCTTC	CSVEVMVAGNEQFF
once	NA	TRBV30	TRBJ1-1	TGTGCCTGGAGTCCATTGGGAGGGGCTGAAGCTTTCTTT	CAWSPLGGAEAFF
NA	NA	TRBV27	TRBJ2-2	TGTGCCAGCATGCCGGCGGCCCTTAACACCGGGGAGCTGTTTTTT	CASMPAALNTGELFF
NA	NA	TRBV9	TRBJ2-3	TGTGCCAGCAGCGTAGGGCCTACAAAGGTCCCAGATACGCAGTATTTT	CASSVGPTKVPDTQYF
NA	NA	TRBV6-5	TRBJ2-2	TGTGCCAGCGGGAGGCACACCGGGGAGCTGTTTTTT	CASGRHTGELFF
NA	NA	TRBV15	TRBJ2-2	TGTGCCACCAGCAGAGATAGTAGGAGCGGCGGCACCGGGGAGCTGTTTTTT	CATSRDSRSGGTGELFF
NA	NA	TRBV19	TRBJ2-2	TGTGCCAGTAGTATGGAAGGGGGTTACACCGGGGAGCTGTTTTTT	CASSMEGGYTGELFF
NA	TRBD2	TRBV19	TRBJ2-2	TGTGCCAGTAAAGCCCCGGGACTAGCGTTCTCCGGGGAGCTGTTTTTT	CASKAPGLAFSGELFF
few	TRBD1	TRBV14	TRBJ2-5	TGTGCCAGCAGCCCGAGACAGGGGCGAGAGACCCAGTACTTC	CASSPRQGRETQYF
NA	NA	TRBV7-2	TRBJ1-2	TGTGCCAGCAGCCCACTAACGGCAGGGTTTGGCTACACCTTC	CASSPLTAGFGYTF
NA	TRBD2	TRBV4-2	TRBJ2-1	TGTGCCAGCAGCCAGGCCGATACGGTAGCGGGAATAAATGAGCAGTTCTTC	CASSQADTVAGINEQFF
NA	TRBD1	TRBV28	TRBJ2-7	TGTGCCAGCAGCTCCGGGACAGGGGGCTACGAGCAGTACTTC	CASSSGTGGYEQYF
few	TRBD2	TRBV14	TRBJ2-7	TGTGCCAGCAGCCACCGAGCTAGCGGGAGGGGGTACGAGCAGTACTTC	CASSHRASGRGYEQYF
NA	NA	TRBV2	TRBJ2-1	TGTGCCAGCAGTGACAACAGTTTATCCTACAATGAGCAGTTCTTC	CASSDNSLSYNEQFF
NA	NA	TRBV30	TRBJ2-7	TGTGCCTGGAGTGGCGGGTCCTACGAGCAGTACTTC	CAWSGGSYEQYF
NA	NA	TRBV2	TRBJ2-7	TGTGCCAGCAGTGAAGGAAGACAGGGAGGGTCCTACGAGCAGTACTTC	CASSEGRQGGSYEQYF
NA	NA	TRBV2	TRBJ1-1	TGTGCCAGCAAGGACAGAGCACAGGGCACTGAAGCTTTCTTT	CASKDRAQGTEAFF
NA	NA	TRBV28	TRBJ1-5	TGTGCCAGCAGTTTCCCCTATAGCAATCAGCCCCAGCATTTT	CASSFPYSNQPQHF
once	TRBD2	TRBV4-2	TRBJ2-1	TGTGCCAGCAGCCAATTCGTCCGGACTAGCGGGGGGAGCTCCTACAATGAGCAGTTCTTC	CASSQFVRTSGGSSYNEQFF